These 30 T cell receptor beta chains came from one sample sequenced in a study of blood T cells in healthy people across ages. A second PCR, run for about 7 to 11 cycles, used a sample-barcoded 5' primer plus a J-beta primer mix. Using its own MiXCR run on the 5' RACE reads, TCRdb lists one record per CDR3 protein. The sample yields hundreds of thousands of distinct CDR3 sequences, roughly 46% seen once. Material: blood. These receptors originate from an older man in good health.

V is TRBV5-1 and J is TRBJ2-1; D ambiguous. The assigned J gene may be wrong: the sequence end matches TRBJ2-7 better. CDR3 size: 15 residues. Germline assignment: CDR1 SGHRS and CDR2 YFSETQ. Here the CDR3 DNA reads TGCGCCAGCAGCCCGGACGGCCTTTCCTACAATGAGCAGTACTTC. Residues: CASSPDGLSYNEQYF.

The chain is built from TRBV7-2 and TRBJ2-3; TRBD2 might be the D (6 bases). The germline gives CDR1 SGHTA, CDR2 FQGNSA. V lost 5 bases, J lost 6 bases, and 12 bases lay in between. CDR3 size: 13 residues. CDR3 region: CASSPRDCDTQYF. CDR3 coding DNA: TGTGCCAGCAGCCCACGGGACTGTGATACGCAGTATTTT.

Points on this clonotype: Germline is not matched at one junction end, which may reflect a read error. V usage is TRBV5-5 and J usage is TRBJ2-5; D could derive from TRBD1 or TRBD2 (5 bases each). CDR1 is SGHKS, CDR2 YYEKEE, per germline (reference sequence). The CDR3 has 14 residues. The CDR3 sequence: CASGFQTGRETQYF. CDR3 DNA sequence: TGTGCCAGCGGCTTCCAGACGGGACGAGAGACCCAGTACTTC.

As regards this clonotype: An end of the junction differs from the germline gene, which may be a read error. The genes are TRBV27 and TRBJ2-7, with 9 bases matching TRBD1. Germline V lookup: CDR1 MNHEY, CDR2 SMNVEV (reference sequence). The CDR3 has 14 amino acids. The CDR3 DNA follows: TGTGCCAGTAGTTGGGGGACAGGGACGGTCGAGCAGTACTTC. Amino acid sequence: CASSWGTGTVEQYF.

The chain joins TRBV7-2 to TRBJ2-3; D gene uncertain. Trimming took off 0 bases at V and 2 bases at J, with 12 bases between the two ends. CDR3 size: 16 residues. CDR1 SGHTA and CDR2 FQGNSA come from the germline V gene. CDR3 protein: CASSLAVALTTDTQYF. For the CDR3, the DNA is TGTGCCAGCAGCTTAGCGGTGGCCCTTACCACAGATACGCAGTATTTT.

The CDR3 DNA follows: TGTGCCAGCAGTTCAGACATCTCAAATTCACCCCTCCACTTT. Residues: CASSSDISNSPLHF. The V and J genes are TRBV12-3 or TRBV12-4 and TRBJ1-6; D ambiguous. V was shortened by 4 bases and J by 7 bases, with 11 bases between the two germline ends. This CDR3 has 14 amino acids.

The table lists this clonotype with a count of one. J is TRBJ2-2 and V is TRBV5-1, with D possibly being TRBD1 (6 bases). This CDR3 is built from 16 residues. With 4 bases removed from V and 6 bases from J, the gap between germline ends came to 19 bases. Looked up from germline, CDR1 is SGHRS and CDR2 is YFSETQ. The CDR3 bases are TGCGCCAGCAGCGAGGGATCAAACAGGGTGGCCGGGGAGCTGTTTTTT. Its protein is CASSEGSNRVAGELFF.

The rearrangement links TRBV28 to TRBJ2-1, with 7 bases lining up with TRBD2. Germline CDR1 and CDR2: MDHEN and SYDVKM. With 5 bases clipped from V and 10 bases from J, the junction kept 5 bases outside the gene matches. CDR3 length: 12 amino acids. The CDR3 DNA reads as TGTGCCAGCAGTCTAGCGGCTCAGGAGCAGTTCTTC. Amino acids: CASSLAAQEQFF.

Only a few counts were recorded for this clonotype. The CDR3 nucleotides are TGTGCCAGCAGCCCCGAGCTTATGGGTCTGGGCTCCTACGAGCAGTACTTC. Its protein is CASSPELMGLGSYEQYF. The rearrangement links TRBV4-2 to TRBJ2-7; D not certain. The germline V and J ends were trimmed by 4 bases and 0 bases, with 19 bases remaining between them. The CDR3 is 17 residues long. CDR1 is LGHNA and CDR2 is YNFKEQ in the germline V gene.

This rearrangement joins TRBV10-3 to TRBJ2-3; D is unclear. Deletions cut 8 bases from V and 5 bases from J, with 8 bases between. The length of the CDR3 is 11 residues. The germline gives CDR1 ENHRY, CDR2 SYGVKD. Here the CDR3 DNA reads TGTGCCATCGGCTGGGGAGATACGCAGTATTTT. This translates into CAIGWGDTQYF.

The chain couples TRBV9 to TRBJ2-3; 7 nucleotides line up with TRBD1. The germline gives CDR1 SGDLS, CDR2 YYNGEE. The CDR3 is 15 residues long. The ends lost 4 bases at V and 4 bases at J; junction bases unmatched: 9. CDR3 amino acids: CASSRQGPPSDTQYF. In nucleotides, the CDR3 is TGTGCCAGCAGCAGACAGGGCCCCCCCTCAGATACGCAGTATTTT.

This sequence joins TRBV28 and TRBJ1-5, with D tentatively TRBD1 (6 bases). The V and J ends lost 2 bases and 7 bases respectively, with 15 bases between them. The CDR3 has 15 residues. The germline V gene has CDR1 MDHEN and CDR2 SYDVKM. The CDR3 here is CASSLVTSQGQPQHF. The CDR3 DNA reads TGTGCCAGCAGTTTAGTCACTTCCCAGGGGCAGCCCCAGCATTTT. Full variable domain (outside the CDR3, taken from reference TRBV28 and TRBJ1-5): DVKVTQSSRYLVKRTGEKVFLECVQDMDHENMFWYRQDPGLGLRLIYFSYDVKMKEKGDIPEGYSVSREKKERFSLILESASTNQTSMYLCASSLVTSQGQPQHFGDGTRLSIL.

The V and J genes are TRBV11-2 and TRBJ2-7; TRBD1 is a possible D gene (6 bases). Germline CDR1 is SGHAT and CDR2 is FQNNGV. The CDR3 covers 14 residues. The germline V and J ends were trimmed by 3 bases and 2 bases, with 11 bases remaining between them. The CDR3 here is CASSFGSGAYEQYF. The CDR3 nucleotides are TGTGCCAGCAGCTTCGGGTCAGGGGCCTACGAGCAGTACTTC.

As to this clonotype: A junction boundary mismatches the germline segment, possibly from a read error. The chain joins TRBV7-9 to TRBJ2-5; maybe TRBD2 (6 bases). CDR3 size: 16 residues. Germline CDR1 reads SEHNR; CDR2 reads FQNEAQ (reference sequence). The CDR3, as DNA: TGTGCCAGCAACTTAGCGGAGGTGGGGATTGAAGAGACCCAGTACTTC. This gives the protein CASNLAEVGIEETQYF.

Of note for this clonotype: The junction shows a germline mismatch at one end, possibly a read error. V and J are TRBV7-2 and TRBJ1-4, with TRBD1 identical over 10 bases. This CDR3 comprises 14 residues. CDR1 SGHTA and CDR2 FQGNSA come from the germline V gene. The CDR3 sequence: CANSRTGGNEKLFF. In nucleotides, the CDR3 is TGTGCCAACAGCCGGACAGGGGGAAATGAAAAACTGTTTTTT. Full variable domain (outside the CDR3, taken from reference TRBV7-2 and TRBJ1-4): GAGVSQSPSNKVTEKGKDVELRCDPISGHTALYWYRQSLGQGLEFLIYFQGNSAPDKSGLPSDRFSAERTGGSVSTLTIQRTQQEDSAVYLCANSRTGGNEKLFFGSGTQLSVL.

As to this clonotype: One end of the junction varies from germline; a read error may be responsible. V usage is TRBV20-1 and J usage is TRBJ2-1; 10 nucleotides line up with TRBD2. Germline V lookup: CDR1 DFQATT, CDR2 SNEGSKA (reference sequence). The CDR3 is made up of 15 amino acids. The CDR3 loop is CSARPGTSVYNGQFF. The CDR3, as DNA: TGCAGTGCTAGACCCGGGACTAGCGTCTACAATGGGCAGTTCTTC.

V and J are TRBV5-1 and TRBJ1-2; 9 bases map to TRBD1. The J segment lost 6 bases and the V segment lost 4 bases, leaving 7 bases of the junction unmatched. CDR3 length equals 14 residues. Germline V lookup: CDR1 SGHRS, CDR2 YFSETQ. The CDR3 sequence: CASSHGQGRDGYTF. As DNA, the CDR3 is TGCGCCAGCAGCCATGGACAGGGGAGGGATGGCTACACCTTC. The whole variable domain, remainder taken from reference TRBV5-1 and TRBJ1-2, is KAGVTQTPRYLIKTRGQQVTLSCSPISGHRSVSWYQQTPGQGLQFLFEYFSETQRNKGNFPGRFSGRQFSNSRSEMNVSTLELGDSALYLCASSHGQGRDGYTFGSGTRLTVV.

This clonotype was counted only a few times. V is TRBV29-1 and J is TRBJ2-1; TRBD2 agrees at 8 bases. This CDR3 has 11 amino acids. Looked up from germline, CDR1 is SQVTM and CDR2 is ANQGSEA. The V segment lost 2 bases and the J segment 10 bases; nucleotides outside the gene matches: 1. Here the CDR3 DNA reads TGCAGCGTTGAAACTAGCGGAGAGCAGTTCTTC. Its translation: CSVETSGEQFF.

The chain employs TRBV15 and TRBJ2-7; D remains unclear. Germline V lookup: CDR1 LNHNV, CDR2 YYDKDF (reference sequence). Deletions cut 1 base from V and 5 bases from J, with 12 bases between. The CDR3 is made up of 14 amino acids. CDR3 protein: CATSRGRDVNEQYF. CDR3 bases: TGTGCCACCAGCAGAGGAAGGGATGTGAACGAGCAGTACTTC.

The chain recombines TRBV29-1 with TRBJ2-1, with TRBD2 matching 8 bases. The CDR3 consists of 14 residues. In germline, CDR1 is SQVTM, CDR2 ANQGSEA. Trimming cost V 7 bases and J 5 bases; bases outside gene matches: 10. CDR3 DNA sequence: TGCAGCGCGCGGGAGGTAACGACCGACAATGAGCAGTTCTTC. Amino acids: CSAREVTTDNEQFF.

The rearrangement uses TRBV28 and TRBJ2-5; 7 bases agree with TRBD2. V was clipped by 4 bases and J by 4 bases; unmatched bases: 9. The CDR3 is 15 amino acids. CDR1 is MDHEN, CDR2 SYDVKM, per germline. The CDR3 protein is CASSSRTRMSETQYF. The CDR3 nucleotides read TGTGCCAGCAGTTCACGGACTAGAATGTCAGAGACCCAGTACTTC.

This chain uses TRBV6-5 with TRBJ2-5; TRBD2 might be the D (6 bases). The CDR3 extends over 14 amino acids. The V gene lost 2 bases and the J gene lost 4 bases, with 11 bases spanning the gap. Germline lookup yields CDR1 MNHEY and CDR2 SVGAGI. The CDR3 DNA reads TGTGCCAGCAGTTACGTCGAGGGAGGAGAGACCCAGTACTTC. Amino acids: CASSYVEGGETQYF.

The count of this clonotype is one. The CDR3 nucleotides are TGCAGCGTTAGTAGCGGGGGATTCGGGGAGCTGTTTTTT. Protein: CSVSSGGFGELFF. This chain connects TRBV29-1 to TRBJ2-2; 9 nucleotides align to TRBD2. Germline CDR1 is SQVTM and CDR2 is ANQGSEA. This CDR3 has 13 residues. With 5 bases clipped from V and 7 bases from J, the junction kept 5 bases outside the gene matches.

This clonotype was found a few times. The chain uses TRBV10-3 and TRBJ1-1; 11 nucleotides line up with TRBD1. The V segment lost 7 bases and the J segment 3 bases; nucleotides outside the gene matches: 4. CDR3 length: 14 amino acids. Germline CDR1 reads ENHRY; CDR2 reads SYGVKD. In DNA, the CDR3 is TGTGCCATCAACGGACAGGGGGCGGACACTGAAGCTTTCTTT. Translation: CAINGQGADTEAFF.

CDR3 DNA: TGTGCCAGCATTTCGAACCGACTTAGGTCCGATGAGCAGTTCTTC. Translated, it gives CASISNRLRSDEQFF. The chain is built from TRBV12-3 or TRBV12-4 and TRBJ2-1; D ambiguous. The CDR3 contains 15 residues. The V end lost 7 bases, the J end lost 8 bases, and 21 bases lay between the germline ends.

The rearrangement joins TRBV6-5 to TRBJ2-5; tentatively, D is TRBD1 (5 bases). V dropped 2 bases and J dropped 11 bases, with 9 bases sitting between them. This CDR3 has 11 amino acids. Germline V lookup: CDR1 MNHEY, CDR2 SVGAGI. CDR3 sequence (DNA): TGTGCCAGCAGTTACCGAAGGACACAGTACTTC. Its protein product is CASSYRRTQYF.

The chain recombines TRBV7-8 with TRBJ1-1; 9 bases agree with TRBD1. V lost 5 bases to trimming and J lost 4 bases; unmatched junction nucleotides: 5. Per the germline V gene, CDR1 is SGHVS and CDR2 is FQNEAQ. This CDR3 has 14 amino acids. The CDR3 DNA reads TGTGCCAGCAGCGGACTACAGGGGGCCACTGAAGCTTTCTTT. Residues: CASSGLQGATEAFF.

The CDR3 protein is CASRPGTSGTYEQYF. The CDR3 bases are TGTGCCAGCAGGCCCGGGACTAGCGGCACCTACGAGCAGTACTTC. This chain links TRBV6-5 with TRBJ2-7; 11 nucleotides align to TRBD2. The CDR3 is 15 amino acids. The V and J ends lost 6 bases and 2 bases, in that order; junction bases with no gene match: 6. CDR1 is MNHEY and CDR2 is SVGAGI in the germline V gene.

This clonotype was seen only a few times. The chain couples TRBV2 to TRBJ2-1; the D is unclear. This CDR3 contains 13 residues. Germline lookup yields CDR1 SNHLY and CDR2 FYNNEI. Trimming took off 7 bases at V and 8 bases at J, with 15 bases between the two ends. CDR3: CASKELTIDEQFF. The CDR3 nucleotides are TGTGCCAGCAAGGAACTGACGATTGATGAGCAGTTCTTC.

About this clonotype: This sequence may be a read error, since a much larger clone differs from it by one base. The rearrangement uses TRBV9 and TRBJ2-2; D remains ambiguous. Germline loops: CDR1 SGDLS, CDR2 YYNGEE. V lost 0 bases and J lost 4, with 4 bases in between. This CDR3 has 13 amino acids. CDR3 residues: CASSVDPTGELFF. The CDR3 DNA is TGTGCCAGCAGCGTAGACCCCACCGGGGAGCTGTTTTTT.